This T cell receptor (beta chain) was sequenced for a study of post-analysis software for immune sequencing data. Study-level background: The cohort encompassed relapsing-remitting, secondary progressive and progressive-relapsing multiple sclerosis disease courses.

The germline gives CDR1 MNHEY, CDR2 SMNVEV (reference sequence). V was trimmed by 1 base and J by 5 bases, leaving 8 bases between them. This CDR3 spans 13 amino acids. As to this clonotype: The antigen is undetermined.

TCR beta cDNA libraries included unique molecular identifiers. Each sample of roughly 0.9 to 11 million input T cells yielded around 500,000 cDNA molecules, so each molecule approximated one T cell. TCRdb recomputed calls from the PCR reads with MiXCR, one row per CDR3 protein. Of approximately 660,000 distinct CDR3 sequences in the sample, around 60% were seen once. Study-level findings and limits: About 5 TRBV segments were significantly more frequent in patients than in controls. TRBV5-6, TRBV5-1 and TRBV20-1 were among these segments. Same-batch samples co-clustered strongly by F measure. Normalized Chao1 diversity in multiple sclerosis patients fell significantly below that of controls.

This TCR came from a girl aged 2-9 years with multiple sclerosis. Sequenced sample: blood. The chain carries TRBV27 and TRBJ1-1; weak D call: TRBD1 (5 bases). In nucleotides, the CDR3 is TGTGCCAGCAGTTTATGGGCAGGGACTGAAGCTTTCTTT. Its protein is CASSLWAGTEAFF.